The 15 T cell receptor beta chains below were found in one sample sequenced in a study of T cells after yellow fever vaccination. TCRdb called the 5' RACE reads again in MiXCR, with one record for every CDR3 protein. Of about 200,000 distinct CDR3 sequences detected, 2.5% to 3.5% appear once; the ten largest clones hold 2.5% to 3.5%. Here the sequenced sample was CD4+ T cells sorted from PBMCs, taken 10 days after the yellow fever booster vaccination. The receptors were sampled from a young man who received the YFV17D yellow fever vaccine.

The chain has TRBV7-2 and TRBJ1-2; D remains ambiguous. Germline V gene sequence: CDR1 SGHTA, CDR2 FQGNSA. This CDR3 is built from 14 residues. V lost 1 base and J 4 bases, leaving 10 bases between the germline ends. CDR3 residues: CASSLGLLGYGYTF. CDR3 coding DNA: TGTGCCAGCAGCTTAGGCCTTTTAGGCTATGGCTACACCTTC.

This clonotype was counted a few times. The gene calls are TRBV29-1 and TRBJ2-3, with D possibly matching TRBD1 (6 bases). CDR3 size: 15 residues. Trimming cost V 2 bases and J 6 bases, with 18 bases left between them. The V gene's germline CDR1 is SQVTM and CDR2 ANQGSEA. CDR3 protein: CSVELGDKLLDTQYF. For the CDR3, the DNA is TGCAGCGTTGAATTAGGGGACAAGCTGCTTGATACGCAGTATTTT.

This clonotype was recorded many times. This sequence joins TRBV28 and TRBJ2-7, with D perhaps TRBD1 (5 bases). CDR3 length: 12 amino acids. The germline gives CDR1 MDHEN, CDR2 SYDVKM. The V gene lost 2 bases and the J gene lost 4 bases, with 6 bases spanning the gap. The CDR3 DNA sequence: TGTGCCAGCAGTTTACAGGGTTACGAGCAGTACGTC. Translated, it gives CASSLQGYEQYV.

This clonotype has more than one count but fewer than ten. J is TRBJ1-3 and V is TRBV12-3 or TRBV12-4; TRBD1 aligns across 8 bases. The V and J ends lost 1 base and 4 bases, in that order; junction bases with no gene match: 6. This CDR3 has 16 residues. The CDR3 protein is CASSLGARGRGNTIYF. The CDR3 nucleotides read TGTGCCAGCAGTTTAGGGGCCAGGGGGCGCGGAAACACCATATATTTT.

The chain uses TRBV19 and TRBJ1-1; 9 bases match TRBD1. J gave up 4 bases and V 5 bases, and 8 bases lay outside the gene matches. CDR1 and CDR2 (germline): LNHDA, SQIVND (reference sequence). The CDR3 consists of 15 residues. The CDR3 here is CASSGTGGSSTEAFF. The DNA of the CDR3 is TGTGCCAGTAGTGGTACAGGGGGCTCGAGCACTGAAGCTTTCTTT.

This chain uses TRBV5-1 with TRBJ2-5; the match to TRBD1 covers 9 bases. The junction had 5 bases not matched to a gene; V was cut back by 3 bases and J by 5 bases. CDR3 length: 14 residues. Germline CDR1 and CDR2: SGHRS and YFSETQ. The CDR3 coding sequence is TGCGCCAGCAGCTCTACAGGGGGCGTGGAGACCCAGTACTTC. Amino acid sequence: CASSSTGGVETQYF.

This clonotype appeared many times. The chain is built from TRBV7-2 and TRBJ1-2, with D possibly matching TRBD1 (6 bases). V lost 5 bases and J 6 bases, leaving 13 bases between the germline ends. The germline gives CDR1 SGHTA, CDR2 FQGNSA. The CDR3 covers 13 residues. The CDR3 DNA follows: TGTGCCAGCAGCCCTGGACAGCTCCATGGCTACACCTTC. This codes for CASSPGQLHGYTF.

This clonotype occurred a few times. V is TRBV7-2 and J is TRBJ2-3, with 11 bases fitting TRBD2. CDR1 and CDR2 (germline): SGHTA, FQGNSA. V gave up 4 bases and J gave up 5 bases; unmatched junction bases: 8. This CDR3 spans 16 amino acids. CDR3 in amino acids: CASSYSGGAGGDTQYF. Written as DNA, the CDR3 is TGTGCCAGCAGCTATAGCGGGGGGGCCGGAGGAGATACGCAGTATTTT.

This clonotype was found many times. The J gene is TRBJ2-2, the V gene TRBV25-1, with D perhaps assigned TRBD1 or TRBD2 (5 bases each). The CDR3 totals 12 residues. Trimming removed 6 bases from V and 3 bases from J, with 5 bases in between. Germline V gene sequence: CDR1 MGHDK, CDR2 SYGVNS. Here the CDR3 DNA reads TGTGCCAGCAGGGGGGACACCGGGGAGCTGTTTTTT. Residues: CASRGDTGELFF. The full variable domain, with the rest looked up from reference TRBV25-1 and TRBJ2-2, is EADIYQTPRYLVIGTGKKITLECSQTMGHDKMYWYQQDPGMELHLIHYSYGVNSTEKGDLSSESTVSRIRTEHFPLTLESARPSHTSQYLCASRGDTGELFFGEGSRLTVL.

This clonotype was seen at least ten times. The V call is TRBV7-2, the J call TRBJ2-3; the D gene is possibly TRBD1 (6 bases). The CDR3 contains 15 residues. CDR1 and CDR2 from the germline V gene are SGHTA and FQGNSA. Trimming left V 3 bases short and J 3 bases short, with 13 bases between. In DNA form, the CDR3 reads TGTGCCAGCAGCTTCGTGGGGGCCGGAACAGATACGCAGTATTTT. It specifies CASSFVGAGTDTQYF.

This clonotype has ten or more counts. The chain links TRBV2 to TRBJ2-2; D is perhaps TRBD1 (5 bases). Germline V gene data show CDR1 as SNHLY and CDR2 as FYNNEI. V gave up 8 bases and J gave up 1 base, with 14 bases separating them. This CDR3 is built from 15 residues. CDR3 nucleotide sequence: TGTGCCAGCGGTCGACATGACAGGAACACCGGGGAGCTGTTTTTT. Translating gives CASGRHDRNTGELFF.

This clonotype was observed at least ten times. This chain uses TRBV20-1 with TRBJ2-7; 13 nucleotides match TRBD2. The CDR3 covers 14 residues. CDR1 and CDR2 (germline): DFQATT, SNEGSKA (reference sequence). V lost 7 bases to trimming and J lost 2 bases; unmatched junction nucleotides: 5. The CDR3 DNA reads TGCAGTGGACTAGCGGGGGGCCTTGCCTACGAGCAGTACTTC. It specifies CSGLAGGLAYEQYF.

This clonotype was detected only a few times. This chain connects TRBV6-5 to TRBJ1-6; TRBD1 matches 7 bases. Germline V gene sequence: CDR1 MNHEY, CDR2 SVGAGI. The CDR3 totals 16 residues. V shed 4 bases and J 5 bases; nucleotides not matched to a gene: 8. CDR3 in amino acids: CASSSQGYFDNSPLHF. The CDR3 DNA reads TGTGCCAGCAGTTCACAGGGGTATTTCGATAATTCACCCCTCCACTTT.

The chain links TRBV18 to TRBJ2-5, with TRBD2 matching 8 bases. V lost 3 bases to trimming and J lost 5 bases; unmatched junction nucleotides: 8. Germline CDR1 KGHSH, CDR2 LQKENI. This CDR3 region has 15 residues. As DNA, the CDR3 is TGTGCCAGCTCACCCCCCGGGACTAGTGGGGAGACCCAGTACTTC. It is translated as CASSPPGTSGETQYF.

V gene TRBV9 combines with J gene TRBJ1-4; D is undetermined. The CDR3 totals 13 residues. Germline CDR1 and CDR2: SGDLS and YYNGEE. Trimming took 4 bases from V and 8 from J, leaving 12 bases between them. CDR3 coding DNA: TGTGCCAGCAGCTCGAGGGATCAGGAAAAACTGTTTTTT. This sequence encodes CASSSRDQEKLFF.